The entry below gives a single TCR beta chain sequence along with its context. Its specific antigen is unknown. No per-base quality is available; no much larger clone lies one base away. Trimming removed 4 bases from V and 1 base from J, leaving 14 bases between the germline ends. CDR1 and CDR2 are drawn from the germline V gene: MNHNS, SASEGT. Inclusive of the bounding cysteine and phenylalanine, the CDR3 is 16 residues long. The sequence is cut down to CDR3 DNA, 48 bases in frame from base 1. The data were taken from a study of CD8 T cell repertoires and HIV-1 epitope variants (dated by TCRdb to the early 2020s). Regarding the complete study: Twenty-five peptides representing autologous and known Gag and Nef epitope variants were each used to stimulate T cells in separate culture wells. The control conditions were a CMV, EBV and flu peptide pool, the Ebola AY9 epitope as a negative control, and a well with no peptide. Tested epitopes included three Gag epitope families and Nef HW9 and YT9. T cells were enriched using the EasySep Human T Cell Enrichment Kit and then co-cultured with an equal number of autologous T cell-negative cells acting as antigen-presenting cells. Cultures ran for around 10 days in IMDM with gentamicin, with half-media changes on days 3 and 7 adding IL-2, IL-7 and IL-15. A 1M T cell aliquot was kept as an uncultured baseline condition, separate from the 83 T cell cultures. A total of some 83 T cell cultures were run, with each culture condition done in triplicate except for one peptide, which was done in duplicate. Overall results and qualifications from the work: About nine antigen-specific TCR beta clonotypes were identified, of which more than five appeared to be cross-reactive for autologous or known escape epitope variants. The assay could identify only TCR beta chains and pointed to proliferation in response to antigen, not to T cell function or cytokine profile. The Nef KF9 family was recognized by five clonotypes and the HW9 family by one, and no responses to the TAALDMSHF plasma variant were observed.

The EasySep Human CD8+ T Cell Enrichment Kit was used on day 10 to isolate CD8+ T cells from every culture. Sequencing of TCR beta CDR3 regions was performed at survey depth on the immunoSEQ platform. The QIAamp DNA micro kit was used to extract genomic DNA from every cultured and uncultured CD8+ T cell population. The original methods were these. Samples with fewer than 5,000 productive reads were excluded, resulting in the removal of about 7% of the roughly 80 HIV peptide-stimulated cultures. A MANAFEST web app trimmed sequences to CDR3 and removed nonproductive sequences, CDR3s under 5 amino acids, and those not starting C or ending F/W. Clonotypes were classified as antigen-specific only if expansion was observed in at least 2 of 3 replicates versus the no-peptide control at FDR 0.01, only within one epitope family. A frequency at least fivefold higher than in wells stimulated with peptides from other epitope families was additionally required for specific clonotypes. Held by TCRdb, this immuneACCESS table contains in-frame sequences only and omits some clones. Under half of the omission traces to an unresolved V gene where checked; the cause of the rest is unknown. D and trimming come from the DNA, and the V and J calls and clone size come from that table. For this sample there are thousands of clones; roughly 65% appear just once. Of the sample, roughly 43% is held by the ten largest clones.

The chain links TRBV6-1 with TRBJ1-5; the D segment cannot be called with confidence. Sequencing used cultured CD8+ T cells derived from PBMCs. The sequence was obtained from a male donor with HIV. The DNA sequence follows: TGTGCCAGCAGTGCGGGCCCGGGCTTAAGCAATCAGCCCCAGCATTTT. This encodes CASSAGPGLSNQPQHF.